A single TCR beta chain is shown here with its context. CDR1 and CDR2 (germline): MNHNY, SVGAGI (reference sequence). J was trimmed by 7 bases and V by 3 bases; bases with no gene match: 7. The CDR3 has 14 amino acids. Some clones are missing from TCRdb's copy, which holds only in-frame ones; the method was immunoSEQ multiplex PCR. The top ten clones hold roughly an eighth of a sample with 30,000 to 35,000 clones, about nine tenths of them seen once. The sample comes from a study of T cell changes during pregnancy in multiple sclerosis. This sequence originates from a female donor with multiple sclerosis, enrolled in a pregnancy study. The sequences come from CD8+ T cells from peripheral blood mononuclear cells, collected in the first trimester of pregnancy. This rearrangement joins TRBV6-6 to TRBJ1-2, with 8 positions matching TRBD1. CDR3 sequence: CASSYSDRVGGYTF. The CDR3 DNA sequence: TGTGCCAGCAGTTATTCGGACAGGGTTGGTGGCTACACCTTC.